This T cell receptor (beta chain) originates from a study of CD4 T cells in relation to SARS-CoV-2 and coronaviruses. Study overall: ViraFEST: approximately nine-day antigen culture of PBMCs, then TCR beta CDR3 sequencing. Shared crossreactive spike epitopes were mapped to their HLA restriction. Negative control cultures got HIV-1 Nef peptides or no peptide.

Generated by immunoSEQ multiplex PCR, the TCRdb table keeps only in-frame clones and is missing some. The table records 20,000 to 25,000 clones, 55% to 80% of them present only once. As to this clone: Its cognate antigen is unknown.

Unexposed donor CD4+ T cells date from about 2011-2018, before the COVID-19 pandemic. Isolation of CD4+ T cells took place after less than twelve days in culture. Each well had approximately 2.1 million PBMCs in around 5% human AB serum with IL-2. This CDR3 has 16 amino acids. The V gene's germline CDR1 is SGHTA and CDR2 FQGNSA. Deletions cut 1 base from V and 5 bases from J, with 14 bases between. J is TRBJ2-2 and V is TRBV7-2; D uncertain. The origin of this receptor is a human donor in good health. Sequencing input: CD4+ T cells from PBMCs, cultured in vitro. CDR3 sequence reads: CASSLGKGRKTGELFF. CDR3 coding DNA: TGTGCCAGCAGCTTAGGGAAGGGTAGAAAGACCGGGGAGCTGTTTTTT.